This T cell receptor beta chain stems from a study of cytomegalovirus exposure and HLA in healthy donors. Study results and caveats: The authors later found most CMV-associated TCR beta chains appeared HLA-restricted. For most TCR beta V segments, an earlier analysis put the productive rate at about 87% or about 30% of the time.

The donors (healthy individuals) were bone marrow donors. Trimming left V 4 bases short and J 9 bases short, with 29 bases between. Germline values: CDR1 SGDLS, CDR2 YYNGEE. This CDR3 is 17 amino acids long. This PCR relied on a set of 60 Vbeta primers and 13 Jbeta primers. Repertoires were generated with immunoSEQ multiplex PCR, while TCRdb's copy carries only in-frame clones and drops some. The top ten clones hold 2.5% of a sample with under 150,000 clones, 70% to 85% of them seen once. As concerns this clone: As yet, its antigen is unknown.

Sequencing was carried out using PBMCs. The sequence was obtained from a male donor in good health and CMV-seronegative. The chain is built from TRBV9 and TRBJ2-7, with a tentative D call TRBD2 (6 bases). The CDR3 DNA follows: TGTGCCAGCAGCACCGGGGGAGTAGGACTCTTACCCTATGTGCAGTACTTC. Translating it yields CASSTGGVGLLPYVQYF.